One sample yielded the 24 T cell receptor beta chains listed below, sequenced in a study of vaccination and CD4 T cells after COVID-19. Documented time point: late sampling 161 to 241 days after vaccination in a few convalescent patients. The treatment: approximately nine-day PBMC culture with coronavirus spike peptide pools or control peptides (ViraFEST assay). The Oncomine TCR Beta short-read assay was what sequenced the DNA obtained from cultured CD4+ T cells. TCRdb re-called the PCR reads through MiXCR, storing one row per CDR3 protein. The sample holds about 20,000 distinct CDR3 sequences; roughly two fifths are singletons and the top ten take less than 35%. These TCRs are of unknown antigen specificity. The specimen comprised CD4+ T cells from blood, cultured in vitro, sampled about 7 months after SARS-CoV-2 vaccination. These receptors were taken from a human donor who had recovered from COVID-19.

This clonotype was detected once. The rearrangement joins TRBV24-1 to TRBJ2-1; weak D call: TRBD2 (7 bases). The germline gives CDR1 KGHDR, CDR2 SFDVKD. This CDR3 has 15 amino acids. Trimming removed 4 bases from V and 4 bases from J, with 13 bases in between. This CDR3 reads CATSEAGQDYNEQFF. CDR3 in DNA: TGTGCCACCAGTGAAGCGGGACAAGATTACAATGAGCAGTTCTTC.

The J gene is TRBJ2-7, the V gene TRBV27; 11 bases map to TRBD2. Germline-derived CDR1 and CDR2 are MNHEY and SMNVEV (reference sequence). This CDR3 contains 16 residues. V trimming: 6 bases; J trimming: 4 bases; junction bases outside the gene matches: 11. Here the CDR3 DNA reads TGTGCCAGCAGCCGGGATGGGACTAGCGGATCTTACGAGCAGTACTTC. Translation: CASSRDGTSGSYEQYF.

The chain employs TRBV5-4 and TRBJ2-7; TRBD2 aligns across 10 bases. J was trimmed by 6 bases and V by 2 bases; bases with no gene match: 2. CDR1 is SGHNT, CDR2 YYREEE, per germline (reference sequence). The CDR3 contains 13 residues. As DNA, the CDR3 is TGTGCCAGCAGCTTTAGCGGGAGGTCCGAGCAGTACTTC. This translates into CASSFSGRSEQYF.

There are a few counts of this clonotype. The CDR3 bases are TGCAGTGCCCCTGGCAGGGCCCAGGGGGGTTTGGGGAATCAGCCCCAGCATTTT. Its translation is CSAPGRAQGGLGNQPQHF. The chain employs TRBV20-1 and TRBJ1-5; 7 nucleotides agree with TRBD1. There are 18 residues in the CDR3. Germline V gene lookup returns CDR1 DFQATT and CDR2 SNEGSKA (reference sequence). J gave up 4 bases and V 6 bases, and 21 bases lay outside the gene matches.

The chain couples TRBV20-1 to TRBJ2-1; TRBD2 matches at 12 bases. The CDR3 runs 16 residues. Germline assignment: CDR1 DFQATT and CDR2 SNEGSKA (reference sequence). Trimming at V came to 0 bases and at J to 8 bases, leaving 8 bases not matched to a gene. CDR3 sequence reads: CSARDYLAGGIYEQFF. CDR3 bases: TGCAGTGCTAGAGATTATCTAGCGGGGGGGATCTATGAGCAGTTCTTC.

This clonotype was counted between two and nine times. Written as DNA, the CDR3 is TGCAGTGCTAGTACGGCCAGACAAGAGACCCAGTACTTC. As protein: CSASTARQETQYF. The gene calls are TRBV20-1 and TRBJ2-5; D ambiguous. The CDR3 is 13 residues long. Trimming removed 3 bases from V and 2 bases from J, with 10 bases in between. The germline V gene encodes CDR1 DFQATT and CDR2 SNEGSKA (reference sequence).

This clonotype is judged medium-sized (0.01 to 0.1%). The rearrangement links TRBV20-1 to TRBJ1-1; D gene uncertain. The CDR3 is 11 residues long. CDR1 DFQATT and CDR2 SNEGSKA come from the germline V gene (reference sequence). V was trimmed by 7 bases and J by 7 bases, leaving 13 bases between them. CDR3 nucleotide sequence: TGCAGTGTACGCTCACGAGGTGAAGCTTTCTTT. Translated, it gives CSVRSRGEAFF.

This clonotype has more than one count but fewer than ten. The chain has TRBV7-2 and TRBJ2-5; the D call may be TRBD1 or TRBD2 (6 bases each). The CDR3 sequence is 17 residues long. Deletions cut 5 bases from V and 1 base from J, with 20 bases between. Germline V gene data show CDR1 as SGHTA and CDR2 as FQGNSA. CDR3 amino acids: CASSPRARGQGQETQYF. DNA for the CDR3: TGTGCCAGCAGCCCTCGCGCCCGGGGGCAGGGCCAAGAGACCCAGTACTTC. The full variable domain, with the rest looked up from reference TRBV7-2 and TRBJ2-5, is GAGVSQSPSNKVTEKGKDVELRCDPISGHTALYWYRQSLGQGLEFLIYFQGNSAPDKSGLPSDRFSAERTGGSVSTLTIQRTQQEDSAVYLCASSPRARGQGQETQYFGPGTRLLVL.

This clonotype occurred a few times. The chain uses TRBV7-6 and TRBJ1-2; TRBD1 matches 7 bases. The CDR3 has 13 residues. V lost 3 bases to trimming and J lost 4 bases; unmatched junction nucleotides: 2. Germline values: CDR1 SGHVS, CDR2 FNYEAQ. The CDR3 region has the DNA TGTGCCAGCAGCTTTCCAGGGGGCTATGGCTACACCTTC. Translating gives CASSFPGGYGYTF.

The chain carries TRBV7-2 and TRBJ1-6; D may be TRBD1 (5 bases). The CDR3 sequence is 14 residues long. V lost 3 bases and J lost 9, with 12 bases in between. Germline loops: CDR1 SGHTA, CDR2 FQGNSA. The CDR3 protein is CASSFRALASPLHF. Here the CDR3 DNA reads TGTGCCAGCAGCTTCAGGGCATTGGCTTCACCCCTCCACTTT.

This clonotype was seen a handful of times. The rearrangement links TRBV4-2 to TRBJ2-5; 8 bases match TRBD2. The CDR3 is 16 residues long. V was clipped by 5 bases and J by 4 bases; unmatched bases: 12. CDR1 and CDR2 from the germline V gene are LGHNA and YNFKEQ. The chain's CDR3 is CASSSRSSGRRETQYF. DNA for the CDR3: TGTGCCAGCAGCTCAAGGTCCAGCGGGAGACGAGAGACCCAGTACTTC.

The V and J genes are TRBV20-1 and TRBJ1-5, with D possibly TRBD1 on 5 matching bases. V gave up 0 bases and J gave up 2 bases, with 14 bases separating them. The CDR3 has 16 amino acids. Germline V gene data show CDR1 as DFQATT and CDR2 as SNEGSKA (reference sequence). In DNA, the CDR3 is TGCAGTGCTAGAGAACGAAGGGGTTCGGGCAATCAGCCCCAGCATTTT. Amino acid sequence: CSARERRGSGNQPQHF.

This clonotype was seen more than once but under ten times. The CDR3 spells CASSPRGGNNEQFF. CDR3 DNA: TGTGCCAGCAGCCCCCGGGGGGGGAACAATGAGCAGTTCTTC. The chain employs TRBV5-4 and TRBJ2-1; 8 nucleotides line up with TRBD2. CDR3 length: 14 residues. In germline, CDR1 is SGHNT, CDR2 YYREEE (reference sequence). Losses at the gene ends were 4 bases for V and 5 bases for J; bases not matched to a gene: 5.

This clonotype turned up a few times. The chain carries TRBV4-2 and TRBJ2-5; TRBD2 matches 7 bases. Germline values: CDR1 LGHNA, CDR2 YNFKEQ. The CDR3 has 15 residues. The V segment lost 3 bases and the J segment 4 bases; nucleotides outside the gene matches: 8. The CDR3 DNA sequence: TGTGCCAGCAGCCAGACTAGCTTGGCGTCAGAGACCCAGTACTTC. This sequence encodes CASSQTSLASETQYF.

In regard to this clonotype: One end of the junction does not line up with germline, which may come from a read error. V is TRBV27 and J is TRBJ2-1, with D uncertain. The CDR3 contains 16 residues. Germline CDR1 MNHEY, CDR2 SMNVEV (reference sequence). CDR3 sequence: CASRAGASRSFNGQFF. For the CDR3, the DNA is TGTGCCAGCAGAGCAGGCGCCTCACGATCCTTTAATGGGCAGTTCTTC.

In this sample, this clonotype turned up a few times. The CDR3 region has the DNA TGTGCCAGCAGTCCACCCGGGGAACCGAACACTGAAGCTTTCTTT. Its translation is CASSPPGEPNTEAFF. The chain is built from TRBV6-1 and TRBJ1-1; D not resolved. There are 15 residues in the CDR3. The ends were cut back, 5 bases at V and 1 base at J, with 14 bases in the middle. In germline, CDR1 is MNHNS, CDR2 SASEGT.

This clonotype was detected a few times. The genes are TRBV20-1 and TRBJ1-5; a weak D match, TRBD1 (6 bases). CDR1 and CDR2 (germline): DFQATT, SNEGSKA (reference sequence). CDR3 length: 14 amino acids. The CDR3 spells CSAARGGGYQPQHF. In DNA, the CDR3 is TGCAGCGCCGCTAGGGGGGGGGGTTATCAGCCCCAGCATTTT.

CDR3 sequence (DNA): TGTGCCAGCCTTCCCGGACAGGGGTATGGAGGCTACACCTTC. Protein sequence: CASLPGQGYGGYTF. V and J are TRBV6-1 and TRBJ1-2; 9 bases line up with TRBD1. The CDR3 totals 14 residues. Trimming took 8 bases from V and 8 from J; bases not matched to a gene: 12. The V gene's germline CDR1 is MNHNS and CDR2 SASEGT.

This chain uses TRBV25-1 with TRBJ2-5; 8 bases fit TRBD2. From germline, CDR1 is MGHDK and CDR2 SYGVNS. Unmatched junction bases numbered 7, after V lost 4 bases and J lost 0 bases. The CDR3 spans 16 residues. The chain's CDR3 is CASSGGLAGNQETQYF. The CDR3 coding sequence is TGTGCCAGCAGTGGGGGTTTAGCGGGGAACCAAGAGACCCAGTACTTC.

This chain links TRBV7-2 with TRBJ1-2; the match to TRBD1 covers 7 bases. The CDR3 extends over 14 amino acids. Germline trimming cut 4 bases from V and 5 bases from J; bases unmatched to any gene: 7. Per germline, CDR1 SGHTA and CDR2 FQGNSA. DNA for the CDR3: TGTGCCAGCAGCTCCCAGACAGGGCCGTATGGCTACACCTTC. Its translation: CASSSQTGPYGYTF.

The table lists this clonotype with a few counts. V usage is TRBV2 and J usage is TRBJ2-5, with 10 bases lining up with TRBD2. Trimming removed 4 bases from V and 3 bases from J; junction bases left unmatched: 5. There are 15 residues in the CDR3. CDR1 and CDR2 from the germline V gene are SNHLY and FYNNEI. CDR3 amino acids: CASSGLAGVEETQYF. DNA of the CDR3: TGTGCCAGCAGTGGGCTAGCGGGAGTGGAAGAGACCCAGTACTTC.

The V gene is TRBV20-1, the J gene TRBJ2-1, with 8 bases fitting TRBD2. Germline values: CDR1 DFQATT, CDR2 SNEGSKA (reference sequence). Trimming removed 6 bases from V and 4 bases from J; junction bases left unmatched: 14. The CDR3 is made up of 16 amino acids. The CDR3 DNA sequence: TGCAGTGCAAACCCGACGCGGGGGGCCACTTACAATGAGCAGTTCTTC. Encoded protein: CSANPTRGATYNEQFF.

This chain connects TRBV20-1 to TRBJ2-1, with TRBD2 as a possible D gene (6 bases). V lost 3 bases, J lost 9 bases, and 15 bases lay in between. Per germline, CDR1 DFQATT and CDR2 SNEGSKA (reference sequence). There are 13 residues in the CDR3. CDR3 loop: CSASGTSEGEQFF. CDR3 nucleotides: TGCAGTGCTAGCGGGACTTCAGAGGGTGAGCAGTTCTTC.

This clonotype showed up just a few times. The CDR3 nucleotides are TGCAGTGCTAGTCGACAGGGGTGGACTGAAGCTTTCTTT. Residues: CSASRQGWTEAFF. The chain links TRBV20-1 to TRBJ1-1, with 8 bases fitting TRBD1. Per germline, CDR1 DFQATT and CDR2 SNEGSKA (reference sequence). V was clipped by 3 bases and J by 5 bases; unmatched bases: 5. This CDR3 contains 13 residues.